Below, 17 T cell receptor beta chains from the same sample are listed, as sequenced in a study of blood T cells in healthy people across ages. The authors ran a second PCR of about 7 to 11 cycles using a sample-barcoded 5' primer and a J-beta primer mix. TCRdb analysed the 5' RACE reads with MiXCR anew, one entry per CDR3 protein. The repertoire holds about 1.7 million distinct CDR3 sequences, with 25% to 30% as singletons. Specimen: blood. Receptors originate from a woman aged 25 to 45 in good health.

Comments on this clonotype: A much more abundant neighbour one base away suggests this may be a read error. The chain employs TRBV5-1 and TRBJ2-7; 10 positions match TRBD2. Germline CDR1 SGHRS, CDR2 YFSETQ. This CDR3 comprises 15 residues. The CDR3, as DNA: TGCACCAGCAGCTTGGGGACTAGCGCTACCTACGAGCAGTACTTC. Residues: CTSSLGTSATYEQYF.

This clonotype has more than one count but fewer than ten. The gene calls are TRBV20-1 and TRBJ2-7; D unresolved. CDR1 and CDR2 (germline): DFQATT, SNEGSKA (reference sequence). This CDR3 is 10 amino acids long. V lost 3 bases, J lost 7 bases, and 7 bases lay in between. The CDR3 DNA sequence: TGCAGTGCTAGTGGTCCTGAGCAGTACTTC. It codes for CSASGPEQYF.

The chain uses TRBV28 and TRBJ2-5; 8 positions match TRBD1. V shed 10 bases, J shed 2 bases, and the junction held 9 bases outside the gene matches. The CDR3 runs to 14 residues. CDR1 and CDR2 from the germline V gene are MDHEN and SYDVKM. The CDR3 sequence is CATIRGTGQETQYF. Written as DNA, the CDR3 is TGTGCCACCATCCGGGGGACAGGTCAAGAGACCCAGTACTTC.

This clonotype turned up a few times. The chain employs TRBV27 and TRBJ2-7; 7 nucleotides match TRBD1. V lost 0 bases to trimming and J lost 2 bases; unmatched junction nucleotides: 4. This CDR3 contains 15 residues. CDR1 and CDR2 (germline): MNHEY, SMNVEV (reference sequence). The CDR3 loop reads CASSLSTGTPYEQYF. CDR3 sequence (DNA): TGTGCCAGCAGTTTATCGACAGGGACCCCCTACGAGCAGTACTTC.

This chain links TRBV2 with TRBJ2-5; tentative D call: TRBD2 (6 bases). This CDR3 contains 14 residues. V was clipped by 7 bases and J by 1 base, with 13 bases between them. Per the germline V gene, CDR1 is SNHLY and CDR2 is FYNNEI. The DNA of the CDR3 is TGTGCCAGCAACCTGCGGGGATCCCAAGAGACCCAGTACTTC. Amino acids: CASNLRGSQETQYF.

This clonotype was observed at least ten times. The rearrangement links TRBV7-9 to TRBJ1-5; D gene ambiguous. In germline, CDR1 is SEHNR, CDR2 FQNEAQ (reference sequence). V was cut by 0 bases and J by 2 bases, with 8 bases left in between. This CDR3 is built from 15 residues. Here the CDR3 reads CASSLAGGGNQPQHF. In nucleotides, the CDR3 is TGTGCCAGCAGCTTAGCGGGTGGAGGCAATCAGCCCCAGCATTTT.

The table lists this clonotype with a few counts. The chain joins TRBV29-1 to TRBJ2-5; TRBD2 might be the D (6 bases). Germline values: CDR1 SQVTM, CDR2 ANQGSEA. V was pared by 6 bases and J by 5 bases, with 16 bases between. The CDR3 runs 13 residues. CDR3 protein: CSVVRGRGETQYF. As DNA, the CDR3 is TGCAGCGTGGTCCGGGGGAGAGGGGAGACCCAGTACTTC. The full variable domain, rest sourced from reference TRBV29-1 and TRBJ2-5, is SAVISQKPSRDICQRGTSLTIQCQVDSQVTMMFWYRQQPGQSLTLIATANQGSEATYESGFVIDKFPISRPNLTFSTLTVSNMSPEDSSIYLCSVVRGRGETQYFGPGTRLLVL.

In this sample, this clonotype turned up many times. The chain carries TRBV4-1 and TRBJ2-3; D is perhaps TRBD1 or TRBD2 (5 bases each). Trimming cost V 3 bases and J 0 bases, with 13 bases left between them. The CDR3 has 16 amino acids. Germline V CDR1 and CDR2: MGHRA, YSYEKL. As DNA, the CDR3 is TGCGCCAGCAGCCATACGGGACGACCTAGCACAGATACGCAGTATTTT. It specifies CASSHTGRPSTDTQYF.

Remarks on this clonotype: This may be a read error: a much more frequent sequence differs by one nucleotide. The chain uses TRBV20-1 and TRBJ2-7; 7 nucleotides line up with TRBD1. CDR3 length: 16 residues. The germline V gene encodes CDR1 DFQATT and CDR2 SNEGSKA (reference sequence). The chain's CDR3 is CGARDLMGTAPYEQYF. CDR3 sequence (DNA): TGCGGTGCTAGAGATCTCATGGGGACAGCACCCTACGAGCAGTACTTC.

Comments on this clonotype: This could be a read error, since a much larger clone is one nucleotide away. This chain joins TRBV7-9 and TRBJ1-2; TRBD1 might be the D (6 bases). Per germline, CDR1 SEHNR and CDR2 FQNEAQ (reference sequence). With 5 bases removed from V and 6 bases from J, the gap between germline ends came to 16 bases. This CDR3 is built from 14 residues. CDR3 in amino acids: CASSGSSGEHGYTF. Here the CDR3 DNA reads TGTGCCAGCAGCGGGAGTTCAGGGGAGCATGGCTACACCTTC.

This clonotype has just a few counts. Compared with germline, one end of the junction differs, possibly owing to a read error. The chain links TRBV20-1 to TRBJ1-5; D unresolved. The CDR3 is 13 amino acids. Germline assignment: CDR1 DFQATT and CDR2 SNEGSKA (reference sequence). The CDR3 protein is CSTSTLVNQPQHF. The CDR3 region has the DNA TGCAGTACTAGTACTCTAGTCAATCAGCCCCAGCATTTT.

CDR3 amino acids: CASSGSDSKQYF. For the CDR3, the DNA is TGTGCCAGCAGTGGCAGCGACAGCAAGCAGTACTTC. The chain carries TRBV2 and TRBJ2-7; possibly TRBD1 for D (5 bases). The V end was cut by 4 bases, the J end by 8 bases, with 12 bases between. CDR1 and CDR2 from the germline V gene are SNHLY and FYNNEI. The CDR3 is 12 residues long.

This clonotype was observed a handful of times. The J gene is TRBJ1-1, the V gene TRBV9; 9 bases map to TRBD1. This CDR3 contains 16 residues. The trim removed 4 bases at V and 8 bases at J, leaving 15 bases unmatched. CDR1 and CDR2 from the germline V gene are SGDLS and YYNGEE. The CDR3 sequence: CASSTQGTGNLGEAFF. In DNA form, the CDR3 reads TGTGCCAGCAGCACCCAAGGGACAGGGAATCTTGGAGAAGCTTTCTTT.

Notes on this clonotype: A much larger clone is a single base away; this may be a read error. The chain recombines TRBV20-1 with TRBJ2-5; TRBD2 might be the D (6 bases). Trimming cost V 4 bases and J 2 bases, with 17 bases left between them. The CDR3 length is 15 residues. Germline-derived CDR1 and CDR2 are DFQATT and SNEGSKA (reference sequence). CDR3 in DNA: TGCAGTGCTATGCCCGGACTAACGGAACAAGAGACCCAGTACTTC. It codes for CSAMPGLTEQETQYF.

The chain uses TRBV3-1 and TRBJ2-7; 8 bases align to TRBD1. Looked up from germline, CDR1 is LGHDT and CDR2 is YNNKEL (reference sequence). The CDR3 contains 17 residues. V lost 0 bases and J lost 2; bases outside the gene matches: 9. In DNA, the CDR3 is TGTGCCAGCAGCCAAGAGGACTGGGACAGGCGACCCTACGAGCAGTACTTC. Protein product: CASSQEDWDRRPYEQYF.

In its sample, this clonotype was seen a few times. This chain uses TRBV29-1 with TRBJ2-5; D is perhaps TRBD1 or TRBD2 (5 bases each). This CDR3 is 11 amino acids long. Germline V gene data show CDR1 as SQVTM and CDR2 as ANQGSEA. V was clipped by 4 bases and J by 5 bases, with 8 bases between them. The DNA of the CDR3 is TGCAGCGTTGCACGGGACGAGACCCAGTACTTC. It specifies CSVARDETQYF.

This chain uses TRBV13 with TRBJ2-4; a possible D gene is TRBD1 (5 bases). The germline V gene encodes CDR1 PRHDT and CDR2 FYEKMQ (reference sequence). The CDR3 runs 16 residues. The V and J ends lost 5 bases and 8 bases respectively, with 22 bases between them. The CDR3 DNA follows: TGTGCCAGCAGCCCACGGGCGCTGGGGCCCGGCGACATTCAGTACTTC. It codes for CASSPRALGPGDIQYF.